This entry lists 30 T cell receptor beta chains sequenced from one sample in a study of Graves' ophthalmopathy and Graves' hyperthyroidism. Amplified material comprised TCR beta CDR3 regions derived from RNA transcripts. An initial RT-PCR round employing HTBI primers preceded a second-round multiplex PCR. TCRdb redid the calling of the multiplex PCR reads with MiXCR, one entry per CDR3 protein. This table holds roughly 480,000 distinct CDR3 sequences, 13% to 15% found once. The sequenced sample was blood. These receptors were taken from a woman in her 30s with Graves' ophthalmopathy.

At least ten counts were recorded for this clonotype. The genes are TRBV12-3 or TRBV12-4 and TRBJ1-3; 9 bases align to TRBD1. The CDR3 contains 16 residues. Trimming removed 7 bases from V and 4 bases from J; junction bases left unmatched: 11. The CDR3 region has the DNA TGTGCCAGCACCCCGCTGGGACAGGGTACCGGAAACACCATATATTTT. Translation gives CASTPLGQGTGNTIYF.

In its sample, this clonotype was seen a few times. A much more abundant neighbour one base away suggests this may be a read error. The chain uses TRBV11-2 and TRBJ2-2, with TRBD2 matching 11 bases. CDR3 size: 16 residues. CDR1 and CDR2 (germline): SGHAT, FQNNGV. With V trimmed by 7 bases and J by 1 base, 5 bases remained unmatched. The chain's CDR3 is CASNFSGGVNTGELFF. In nucleotides, the CDR3 is TGTGCCAGCAATTTTAGCGGGGGGGTGAACACCGGGGAGCTGTTTTTT.

This rearrangement joins TRBV27 to TRBJ2-7, with D possibly matching TRBD1 (6 bases). CDR3 size: 13 residues. The germline V gene has CDR1 MNHEY and CDR2 SMNVEV (reference sequence). Trimming cost V 11 bases and J 4 bases, with 18 bases left between them. For the CDR3, the DNA is TGTGCCGCCGGTCCGGGACACCTTTACGAGCAGTACTTC. As protein: CAAGPGHLYEQYF.

The chain combines TRBV28 with TRBJ2-7; unclear D gene. The germline V gene has CDR1 MDHEN and CDR2 SYDVKM. The CDR3 loop spans 13 amino acids. The ends were cut back, 2 bases at V and 6 bases at J, with 11 bases in the middle. The CDR3 coding sequence is TGTGCCAGCAGTTTAAGTTCCCGGATCGAGCAGTACTTC. This gives the protein CASSLSSRIEQYF.

At least ten counts were recorded for this clonotype. CDR3: CASSLGHPNTGELFF. For the CDR3, the DNA is TGCGCCAGCAGCTTGGGTCACCCGAACACCGGGGAGCTGTTTTTT. The genes are TRBV5-1 and TRBJ2-2; D is uncertain. V lost 0 bases, J lost 0 bases, and 6 bases lay in between. The CDR3 has 15 amino acids. The germline V gene encodes CDR1 SGHRS and CDR2 YFSETQ.

On this clonotype: One end of the junction is discordant with germline, which a read error may explain. V gene TRBV28 combines with J gene TRBJ2-4; D unresolved. Germline assignment: CDR1 MDHEN and CDR2 SYDVKM. This CDR3 comprises 16 residues. This chain's CDR3 is CASSRPHGTAKNIKYF. The CDR3 region has the DNA TGTGCCAGCAGTCGGCCCCATGGCACGGCCAAAAACATTAAGTACTTC.

At least ten counts were recorded for this clonotype. The rearrangement uses TRBV11-1 and TRBJ1-1, with D tentatively TRBD1 (5 bases). Germline V gene data show CDR1 as SGHAT and CDR2 as FQDESV (reference sequence). Trimming removed 5 bases from V and 0 bases from J, with 16 bases in between. This CDR3 is 16 amino acids long. Here the CDR3 reads CASSPGTDFMNTEAFF. The DNA of the CDR3 is TGTGCCAGCAGCCCCGGGACGGATTTCATGAACACTGAAGCTTTCTTT.

This clonotype came up many times. J is TRBJ2-7 and V is TRBV6-1; tentatively, D is TRBD1 or TRBD2 (5 bases each). The V gene's germline CDR1 is MNHNS and CDR2 SASEGT. The V and J ends lost 3 bases and 3 bases respectively, with 15 bases between them. The CDR3 runs 15 residues. The CDR3 DNA is TGTGCCAGCAGTGAGGTCTGGGGGATGATCTACGAGCAGTACTTC. Amino acid sequence: CASSEVWGMIYEQYF.

This clonotype was observed a handful of times. The rearrangement links TRBV14 to TRBJ1-1; a possible D gene is TRBD1 (5 bases). Between the trimmed V and J ends, which lost 4 bases and 3 bases, there was a span of 12 bases. The V gene's germline CDR1 is SGHDN and CDR2 FVKESK. The CDR3 runs 14 residues. Written as DNA, the CDR3 is TGTGCCAGCAGCCGTTTACAGGAGTACACTGAAGCTTTCTTT. Protein sequence: CASSRLQEYTEAFF.

This clonotype came up many times. The V call is TRBV19, the J call TRBJ2-2, with D perhaps being TRBD1 or TRBD2 (5 bases each). The CDR3 sequence is 15 residues long. Germline V gene sequence: CDR1 LNHDA, CDR2 SQIVND (reference sequence). V lost 7 bases to trimming and J lost 3 bases, with 15 bases between them. The CDR3 region has the DNA TGTGCCAGTACTTCCCGGGACGGAGACACCGGGGAGCTGTTTTTT. It specifies CASTSRDGDTGELFF.

As concerns this clonotype: Compared with germline, one end of the junction differs, possibly owing to a read error. The chain is built from TRBV29-1 and TRBJ1-1, with TRBD1 as a possible D gene (6 bases). Germline values: CDR1 SQVTM, CDR2 ANQGSEA. This CDR3 contains 14 residues. CDR3 region: CSVGGFRGGSEAFF. CDR3 in DNA: TGCAGCGTTGGAGGGTTTAGGGGGGGCTCTGAGGCTTTCTTT.

This clonotype was seen many times. The chain joins TRBV12-3 or TRBV12-4 to TRBJ1-1, with 9 bases matching TRBD1. The junction had 12 bases not matched to a gene; V was cut back by 5 bases and J by 8 bases. This CDR3 is 15 amino acids long. CDR3 DNA sequence: TGTGCCAGCAGTATCATCCCCCGGGACAGGGTAGAAGCTTTCTTT. Translating it yields CASSIIPRDRVEAFF.

This clonotype occurred many times. The CDR3 DNA sequence: TGTGCCAGCAGTTTCCGGGGACCCCGGGGAATCTACGAGCAGTACTTC. Its translation is CASSFRGPRGIYEQYF. The chain carries TRBV28 and TRBJ2-7, with D perhaps assigned TRBD1 or TRBD2 (5 bases each). The CDR3 sequence is 16 residues long. Deletions cut 3 bases from V and 3 bases from J, with 18 bases between. Germline loops: CDR1 MDHEN, CDR2 SYDVKM.

This clonotype occurred many times. This chain uses TRBV28 with TRBJ2-2; TRBD1 is a possible D gene (5 bases). V was cut by 5 bases and J by 6 bases, with 10 bases left in between. Germline CDR1 MDHEN, CDR2 SYDVKM. This CDR3 is built from 13 residues. CDR3 region: CASSLQGSGELFF. CDR3 nucleotides: TGTGCCAGCAGTCTCCAGGGTTCCGGGGAGCTGTTTTTT.

This chain joins TRBV12-3 or TRBV12-4 and TRBJ2-5, with 9 positions matching TRBD2. Unmatched junction bases numbered 14, after V lost 7 bases and J lost 5 bases. CDR3 length equals 16 residues. This chain's CDR3 is CASKSASGASGETQYF. CDR3 coding DNA: TGTGCCAGCAAGTCGGCTAGCGGGGCATCAGGGGAGACCCAGTACTTC.

This chain joins TRBV7-6 and TRBJ2-7; a weak D match, TRBD2 (5 bases). CDR3 length: 14 amino acids. V was clipped by 2 bases and J by 5 bases, with 13 bases between them. CDR1 SGHVS and CDR2 FNYEAQ come from the germline V gene. The CDR3 nucleotides read TGTGCCAGCAGCTTATGGGAGTCCCCGGACGAGCAGTACTTC. Protein sequence: CASSLWESPDEQYF.

This clonotype was detected a few times. This chain uses TRBV7-8 with TRBJ2-2; 7 bases map to TRBD1. The V and J ends lost 4 bases and 4 bases, in that order; junction bases with no gene match: 9. Germline V gives CDR1 SGHVS, CDR2 FQNEAQ. The CDR3 runs 16 residues. The CDR3 sequence: CASSYLEGASTGELFF. CDR3 DNA: TGTGCCAGCAGCTATCTTGAGGGGGCGAGCACCGGGGAGCTGTTTTTT. Together with reference TRBV7-8 and TRBJ2-2, the CDR3 gives the full variable domain: GAGVSQSPRYKVAKRGQDVALRCDPISGHVSLFWYQQALGQGPEFLTYFQNEAQLDKSGLPSDRFFAERPEGSVSTLKIQRTQQEDSAVYLCASSYLEGASTGELFFGEGSRLTVL.

This clonotype was seen repeatedly, ten times or more. This chain joins TRBV28 and TRBJ2-5; TRBD1 is a possible D gene (6 bases). V was clipped by 2 bases and J by 9 bases, with 22 bases between them. This CDR3 spans 16 amino acids. CDR1 is MDHEN and CDR2 is SYDVKM in the germline V gene. CDR3 in DNA: TGTGCCAGCAGTTTACGTAGTGGGGGTGCAGGGGTATCCCAGTACTTC. It codes for CASSLRSGGAGVSQYF.

Many counts were recorded for this clonotype. V is TRBV4-1 and J is TRBJ2-5, with 7 bases fitting TRBD2. Looked up from germline, CDR1 is MGHRA and CDR2 is YSYEKL. The CDR3 spans 13 residues. V lost 4 bases to trimming and J lost 5 bases; unmatched junction nucleotides: 4. The CDR3 DNA reads TGCGCCAGCAGCCTCGCACTAGCGGAGACCCAGTACTTC. It yields the protein CASSLALAETQYF.

This clonotype was recorded many times. This chain connects TRBV6-2 or TRBV6-3 to TRBJ1-1; 7 positions match TRBD1. The V gene end was trimmed by 4 bases and the J gene end by 4 bases; junction bases not matched to a gene: 6. Germline V gives CDR1 MNHEY, CDR2 SVGEGT. This CDR3 contains 14 residues. The chain's CDR3 is CASSLGQWFTEAFF. CDR3 coding DNA: TGTGCCAGCAGTTTGGGACAGTGGTTCACTGAAGCTTTCTTT.

CDR3 nucleotide sequence: TGTGCCAGCAGCTTATTAGCGGGGGTTACAGATACGCAGTATTTT. This gives the protein CASSLLAGVTDTQYF. This chain links TRBV11-1 with TRBJ2-3; 9 bases are shared with TRBD2. The V segment lost 2 bases and the J segment 3 bases; nucleotides outside the gene matches: 3. The CDR3 spans 15 residues. Looked up from germline, CDR1 is SGHAT and CDR2 is FQDESV (reference sequence).

This clonotype was detected many times. V usage is TRBV28 and J usage is TRBJ2-7; tentative D call: TRBD1 (6 bases). Trimming shortened V by 4 bases and J by 7 bases, and 14 bases separated the two germline ends. CDR1 is MDHEN and CDR2 is SYDVKM in the germline V gene. CDR3 length: 13 amino acids. The CDR3 loop is CASSSYRVGEQYF. The CDR3 coding sequence is TGTGCCAGCAGTTCTTACAGGGTGGGTGAGCAGTACTTC.

Ten or more counts support this clonotype. The chain employs TRBV6-1 and TRBJ1-1; D remains ambiguous. The V gene lost 7 bases and the J gene lost 5 bases, with 14 bases spanning the gap. The CDR3 totals 13 residues. Germline CDR1 reads MNHNS; CDR2 reads SASEGT. CDR3 sequence (DNA): TGTGCCAGCATGATCGATTCGAGGACTGAAGCTTTCTTT. Protein: CASMIDSRTEAFF.

This clonotype was counted a few times. The gene calls are TRBV6-5 and TRBJ2-2, with D hard to call. The CDR3 is made up of 11 amino acids. Per germline, CDR1 MNHEY and CDR2 SVGAGI. With 0 bases removed from V and 10 bases from J, the gap between germline ends came to 3 bases. CDR3 in DNA: TGTGCCAGCAGTTACTCAACGGAGCTGTTTTTT. This gives the protein CASSYSTELFF.

The sample holds many counts of this clonotype. V gene TRBV12-3 or TRBV12-4 combines with J gene TRBJ1-2, with D possibly TRBD1 on 5 matching bases. CDR3 length: 12 amino acids. Trimming removed 3 bases from V and 8 bases from J, with 10 bases in between. CDR3 DNA sequence: TGTGCCAGCAGTTTCACGAGGGACGGCTACACCTTC. Its protein is CASSFTRDGYTF.

This clonotype appeared many times. The J gene is TRBJ1-2, the V gene TRBV6-1; a weak D match, TRBD1 (5 bases). Germline CDR1 MNHNS, CDR2 SASEGT. This CDR3 comprises 12 residues. V lost 6 bases and J lost 8, with 13 bases in between. CDR3 nucleotides: TGTGCCAGCAGGGACATCGCTACGGGCTACACCTTC. Encoded protein: CASRDIATGYTF.

This clonotype came up many times. The genes are TRBV10-3 and TRBJ1-5; 10 nucleotides line up with TRBD1. The junction had 6 bases not matched to a gene; V was cut back by 3 bases and J by 7 bases. Germline CDR1 reads ENHRY; CDR2 reads SYGVKD. The CDR3 runs to 15 residues. The CDR3 coding sequence is TGTGCCATCAGTGAAGGGACAGGGGCAGGACAGCCCCAGCATTTT. It yields the protein CAISEGTGAGQPQHF.

This clonotype was counted many times. The rearrangement links TRBV6-1 to TRBJ2-7, with TRBD1 matching over 10 bases. Losses at the gene ends were 6 bases for V and 5 bases for J; bases not matched to a gene: 7. CDR3 length: 14 amino acids. From germline, CDR1 is MNHNS and CDR2 SASEGT. The CDR3 region is CASSRTGGINEQYF. CDR3 DNA sequence: TGTGCCAGCAGCCGGACAGGGGGAATTAACGAGCAGTACTTC.

This clonotype was observed many times. The rearrangement uses TRBV6-5 and TRBJ2-7, with D tentatively TRBD2 (5 bases). The germline V gene has CDR1 MNHEY and CDR2 SVGAGI. This CDR3 has 14 amino acids. V was trimmed by 0 bases and J by 2 bases, leaving 8 bases between them. The CDR3 coding sequence is TGTGCCAGCAGTTACTCGGGAGAAACCTACGAGCAGTACTTC. It encodes CASSYSGETYEQYF.

Regarding this clonotype: Because it lacks the conserved phenylalanine or tryptophan at the end, this CDR3 is likely a read error. The chain combines TRBV12-3 or TRBV12-4 with TRBJ1-5; D remains ambiguous. The CDR3 spans 13 residues. Trimming stripped 0 bases from V and 6 bases from J, with 6 bases between. CDR3 bases: TGTGCCAGCAGTTTAGCGCGGGGTCAGCCCCAGCATCTT. Encoded protein: CASSLARGQPQHL.